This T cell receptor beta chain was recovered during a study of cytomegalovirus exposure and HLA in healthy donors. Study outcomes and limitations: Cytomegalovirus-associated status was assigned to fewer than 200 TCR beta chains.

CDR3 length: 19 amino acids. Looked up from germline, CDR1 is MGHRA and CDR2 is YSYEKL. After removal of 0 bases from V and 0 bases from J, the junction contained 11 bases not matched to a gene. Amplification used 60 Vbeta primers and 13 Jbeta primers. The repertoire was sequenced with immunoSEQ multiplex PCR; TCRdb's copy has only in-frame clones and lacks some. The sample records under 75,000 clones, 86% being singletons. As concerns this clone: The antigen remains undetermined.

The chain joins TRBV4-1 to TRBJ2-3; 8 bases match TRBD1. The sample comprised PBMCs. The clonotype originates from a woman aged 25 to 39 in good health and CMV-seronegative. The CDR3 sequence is CASSQEQGGMIASTDTQYF. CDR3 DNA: TGCGCCAGCAGCCAAGAACAGGGGGGTATGATCGCTAGCACAGATACGCAGTATTTT.